These 29 T cell receptor beta chains were all obtained from the same sample, sequenced in a study of blood T cell repertoires in COVID-19. TCRdb keeps only in-frame clones here, not all; method: immunoSEQ multiplex PCR. The table lists some 180,000 clones, around 82% of them singletons. Sequenced material: peripheral blood. The receptors derive from a woman older than 75 with acute or convalescent COVID-19.

This chain uses TRBV4-1 with TRBJ2-2, with D perhaps TRBD2 (6 bases). V was clipped by 4 bases and J by 4 bases, with 13 bases between them. CDR1 MGHRA and CDR2 YSYEKL come from the germline V gene. This CDR3 has 15 amino acids. CDR3 in amino acids: CASSPRGGRTGELFF. As DNA, the CDR3 is TGCGCCAGCAGCCCCCGCGGAGGGCGCACCGGGGAGCTGTTTTTT.

The chain combines TRBV7-9 with TRBJ2-5; 7 nucleotides agree with TRBD1. The CDR3 is 14 residues long. J gave up 5 bases and V 5 bases, and 8 bases lay outside the gene matches. Germline assignment: CDR1 SEHNR and CDR2 FQNEAQ (reference sequence). The chain's CDR3 is CASSPDRVWETQYF. CDR3 nucleotides: TGTGCCAGCAGCCCAGACAGGGTATGGGAGACCCAGTACTTC.

The rearrangement joins TRBV5-8 to TRBJ2-1, with 9 positions matching TRBD1. With 4 bases clipped from V and 2 bases from J, the junction kept 4 bases outside the gene matches. CDR3 length equals 15 residues. The germline gives CDR1 SGHTS, CDR2 YDEGEE. The CDR3 DNA reads TGTGCCAGCAGCGGGGGACAGGGACCCTACAATGAGCAGTTCTTC. Amino acids: CASSGGQGPYNEQFF.

The chain combines TRBV6-6 with TRBJ1-5; the match to TRBD1 covers 8 bases. V was clipped by 5 bases and J by 7 bases; unmatched bases: 4. CDR1 is MNHNY, CDR2 SVGAGI, per germline (reference sequence). There are 13 residues in the CDR3. This CDR3 is CASSDRGDQPQHF. The DNA of the CDR3 is TGTGCCAGCAGTGACAGGGGTGACCAGCCCCAGCATTTT.

This clone was detected only once. V is TRBV29-1 and J is TRBJ2-2, with TRBD1 matching over 11 bases. This CDR3 is built from 15 residues. The V and J ends lost 5 bases and 4 bases, in that order; junction bases with no gene match: 6. Germline values: CDR1 SQVTM, CDR2 ANQGSEA. CDR3 nucleotide sequence: TGCAGCGTTTCCGGACAGGGGGCAATCACCGGGGAGCTGTTTTTT. It encodes CSVSGQGAITGELFF.

The chain is built from TRBV5-8 and TRBJ2-2, with D tentatively TRBD2 (6 bases). The CDR3 contains 15 residues. Germline V CDR1 and CDR2: SGHTS, YDEGEE. Deletions cut 5 bases from V and 1 base from J, with 12 bases between. The CDR3 spells CASSAGRWNTGELFF. DNA of the CDR3: TGTGCCAGCAGTGCGGGGAGATGGAACACCGGGGAGCTGTTTTTT.

This clone was observed a few times. The chain is built from TRBV4-3 and TRBJ2-1; 8 nucleotides line up with TRBD1. Germline V gene lookup returns CDR1 LGHNA and CDR2 YSLEER. This CDR3 has 16 residues. Trimming removed 0 bases from V and 11 bases from J; junction bases left unmatched: 12. The CDR3 sequence is CASSQDLLGTGGKQFF. For the CDR3, the DNA is TGCGCCAGCAGCCAAGATCTGTTAGGGACAGGCGGAAAGCAGTTCTTC.

This chain connects TRBV3-1 (or the pseudogene TRBV3-2) to TRBJ2-1; the D gene is possibly TRBD1 (5 bases). Trimming removed 5 bases from V and 8 bases from J, with 16 bases in between. Germline V gene lookup returns CDR1 LGHDT and CDR2 YNNKEL (reference sequence). This CDR3 contains 14 residues. CDR3 region: CASSVGPVDYEQFF. CDR3 coding DNA: TGTGCCAGCAGCGTGGGGCCCGTAGACTATGAGCAGTTCTTC.

The chain links TRBV18 to TRBJ1-4; 10 bases are a match to TRBD1. This CDR3 comprises 17 residues. J gave up 4 bases and V 3 bases, and 8 bases lay outside the gene matches. Germline loops: CDR1 KGHSH, CDR2 LQKENI. CDR3 nucleotide sequence: TGTGCCAGCTCACCTTCTATCGGACAGGGGGTTAATGAAAAACTGTTTTTT. Amino acids: CASSPSIGQGVNEKLFF.

The genes are TRBV11-1 and TRBJ2-3; D possibly corresponds to TRBD2 (6 bases). The CDR3 spans 16 residues. Germline V gene lookup returns CDR1 SGHAT and CDR2 FQDESV (reference sequence). Trimming cost V 3 bases and J 1 base, with 14 bases left between them. CDR3 in DNA: TGTGCCAGCAGCTTTAGTGCGCGGGGCCGCACAGATACGCAGTATTTT. This gives the protein CASSFSARGRTDTQYF.

The gene calls are TRBV5-1 and TRBJ2-3; 15 nucleotides agree with TRBD2. Germline assignment: CDR1 SGHRS and CDR2 YFSETQ. This CDR3 has 17 amino acids. The V segment lost 0 bases and the J segment 3 bases; nucleotides outside the gene matches: 2. CDR3 protein: CASSLAGLAGGTDTQYF. The CDR3 DNA sequence: TGCGCCAGCAGCTTGGCCGGACTAGCGGGGGGGACAGATACGCAGTATTTT.

V and J are TRBV4-3 and TRBJ2-3; D not resolved. The length of the CDR3 is 15 residues. Germline loops: CDR1 LGHNA, CDR2 YSLEER. V dropped 4 bases and J dropped 1 base, with 12 bases sitting between them. In DNA, the CDR3 is TGCGCCAGCAGCCGAGGAATCGACGGCACAGATACGCAGTATTTT. Amino acids: CASSRGIDGTDTQYF.

The rearrangement links TRBV7-8 to TRBJ2-7; maybe TRBD1 (6 bases). CDR3 size: 16 residues. V shed 4 bases and J shed 0 bases, with 16 bases lying between them. The V gene's germline CDR1 is SGHVS and CDR2 FQNEAQ. The CDR3, as DNA: TGTGCCAGCAGCTCTAGCAGGGGCCAGACCTCCTACGAGCAGTACTTC. It yields the protein CASSSSRGQTSYEQYF.

This sequence joins TRBV7-2 and TRBJ1-5; weak D call: TRBD1 (5 bases). The V and J ends lost 6 bases and 2 bases respectively, with 23 bases between them. Germline V gene lookup returns CDR1 SGHTA and CDR2 FQGNSA. The CDR3 is made up of 18 amino acids. In DNA form, the CDR3 reads TGTGCCAGCAGTCCGGCTCCATACAAAAAAGGGGGCAATCAGCCCCAGCATTTT. This translates into CASSPAPYKKGGNQPQHF.

The chain is built from TRBV2 and TRBJ1-4; 8 bases agree with TRBD1. V trimming: 6 bases; J trimming: 4 bases; junction bases outside the gene matches: 4. Germline V gives CDR1 SNHLY, CDR2 FYNNEI. This CDR3 region has 14 residues. Written as DNA, the CDR3 is TGTGCCAGCAGGCAGGGGGCGGGTAATGAAAAACTGTTTTTT. Its translation: CASRQGAGNEKLFF. Full variable domain (rest looked up from reference TRBV2 and TRBJ1-4): EPEVTQTPSHQVTQMGQEVILRCVPISNHLYFYWYRQILGQKVEFLVSFYNNEISEKSEIFDDQFSVERPDGSNFTLKIRSTKLEDSAMYFCASRQGAGNEKLFFGSGTQLSVL.

This clone is a singleton in its sample. The V gene is TRBV29-1, the J gene TRBJ2-7; 8 positions agree with TRBD1. The V and J ends lost 8 bases and 7 bases, in that order; junction bases with no gene match: 10. CDR1 is SQVTM and CDR2 is ANQGSEA in the germline V gene. The CDR3 has 12 amino acids. CDR3 protein: CSFDRGDREQYF. As DNA, the CDR3 is TGCAGCTTCGACAGGGGAGATCGGGAGCAGTACTTC.

This clone was counted a few times. The chain has TRBV20-1 and TRBJ1-3; D not resolved. This CDR3 is built from 12 residues. Germline V CDR1 and CDR2: DFQATT, SNEGSKA (reference sequence). With 3 bases removed from V and 4 bases from J, the gap between germline ends came to 7 bases. The CDR3 nucleotides are TGCAGTGCTAGTTTAGCCGGAAACACCATATATTTT. Translation: CSASLAGNTIYF.

Details on this clone: Other nucleotide sequences from this sample produce the same CDR3. The gene calls are TRBV7-2 and TRBJ1-3; no definite D call. Germline values: CDR1 SGHTA, CDR2 FQGNSA. Trimming removed 1 base from V and 4 bases from J, with 8 bases in between. The CDR3 has 14 amino acids. The CDR3 region is CASSLGGAGNTIYF. CDR3 coding DNA: TGTGCCAGCAGCTTAGGCGGAGCCGGAAACACCATATATTTT.

The rearrangement joins TRBV10-3 to TRBJ2-3, with 7 bases lining up with TRBD1. The CDR3 sequence is 16 residues long. V was pared by 6 bases and J by 1 base, with 10 bases of the junction left unmatched. Germline CDR1 is ENHRY and CDR2 is SYGVKD. CDR3 bases: TGTGCCATCAGCGACACGACAGGGCTGCGCACAGATACGCAGTATTTT. It encodes CAISDTTGLRTDTQYF.

This clone was counted between two and nine times. This rearrangement joins TRBV19 to TRBJ2-1, with 14 nucleotides matching TRBD2. There are 18 residues in the CDR3. Germline lookup yields CDR1 LNHDA and CDR2 SQIVND (reference sequence). Trimming took 6 bases from V and 3 from J; bases not matched to a gene: 10. CDR3 sequence (DNA): TGTGCCAGTAGGCTGACTAGCGGGGGGGCCGGACTCTACAATGAGCAGTTCTTC. This gives the protein CASRLTSGGAGLYNEQFF.

The chain recombines TRBV29-1 with TRBJ1-1, with 10 positions matching TRBD1. This CDR3 comprises 13 residues. CDR1 is SQVTM, CDR2 ANQGSEA, per germline. V trimming: 5 bases; J trimming: 4 bases; junction bases outside the gene matches: 4. This chain's CDR3 is CSVLRDRGTEAFF. DNA of the CDR3: TGCAGCGTTCTAAGGGACAGGGGCACTGAAGCTTTCTTT. The full variable domain, in which reference TRBV29-1 and TRBJ1-1 provide the parts outside the CDR3, is SAVISQKPSRDICQRGTSLTIQCQVDSQVTMMFWYRQQPGQSLTLIATANQGSEATYESGFVIDKFPISRPNLTFSTLTVSNMSPEDSSIYLCSVLRDRGTEAFFGQGTRLTVV.

This chain connects TRBV5-1 to TRBJ2-7; TRBD1 matches at 8 bases. The CDR3 is made up of 15 amino acids. CDR1 SGHRS and CDR2 YFSETQ come from the germline V gene. The ends lost 1 base at V and 2 bases at J; junction bases unmatched: 5. CDR3 coding DNA: TGCGCCAGCAGCTTGACAGGGACAGGCCCCTACGAGCAGTACTTC. Translated: CASSLTGTGPYEQYF.

This clone was seen just once. The chain employs TRBV6-1 and TRBJ2-3; weak D call: TRBD2 (7 bases). With 2 bases removed from V and 6 bases from J, the gap between germline ends came to 15 bases. The germline CDR1 and CDR2 sequences are MNHNS and SASEGT. CDR3 length: 15 amino acids. The CDR3 DNA reads as TGTGCCAGCAGTGAAATGATGGGGGGGGCGGATACGCAGTATTTT. Amino acids: CASSEMMGGADTQYF.

The chain has TRBV3-1 (or the pseudogene TRBV3-2) and TRBJ1-1; D gene unclear. The germline V and J ends were trimmed by 0 bases and 10 bases, with 6 bases remaining between them. The CDR3 runs to 11 residues. Germline V gene sequence: CDR1 LGHDT, CDR2 YNNKEL (reference sequence). CDR3: CASSQDRAAFF. In nucleotides, the CDR3 is TGTGCCAGCAGCCAAGATCGAGCAGCTTTCTTT.

This chain joins TRBV5-1 and TRBJ1-1; D call uncertain. V lost 5 bases and J lost 4, with 15 bases in between. This CDR3 has 14 amino acids. Germline loops: CDR1 SGHRS, CDR2 YFSETQ. DNA for the CDR3: TGCGCCAGCAGGGGATTAGTGGGAGGCACTGAAGCTTTCTTT. Amino acids: CASRGLVGGTEAFF.

The chain has TRBV11-2 and TRBJ1-1; weak D call: TRBD1 (5 bases). The CDR3 runs to 17 residues. Trimming cost V 2 bases and J 0 bases, with 16 bases left between them. CDR1 is SGHAT and CDR2 is FQNNGV in the germline V gene. As DNA, the CDR3 is TGTGCCAGCAGCTTACGACAGACGGAGGGGATGAACACTGAAGCTTTCTTT. Its protein product is CASSLRQTEGMNTEAFF.

This sequence joins TRBV28 and TRBJ1-6, with no clear D. This CDR3 is 12 amino acids long. Between the trimmed V and J ends, which lost 7 bases and 6 bases, there was a span of 7 bases. Germline values: CDR1 MDHEN, CDR2 SYDVKM. The CDR3 sequence is CASKGGNSPLHF. CDR3 coding DNA: TGTGCCAGCAAGGGAGGTAATTCACCCCTCCACTTT. The full variable domain, in which reference TRBV28 and TRBJ1-6 provide the parts outside the CDR3, is DVKVTQSSRYLVKRTGEKVFLECVQDMDHENMFWYRQDPGLGLRLIYFSYDVKMKEKGDIPEGYSVSREKKERFSLILESASTNQTSMYLCASKGGNSPLHFGNGTRLTVT.

This clone was detected a few times. The chain is built from TRBV28 and TRBJ2-7; D might be TRBD1 (6 bases). The V gene lost 5 bases and the J gene lost 2 bases, with 16 bases spanning the gap. Per germline, CDR1 MDHEN and CDR2 SYDVKM. CDR3 size: 15 residues. CDR3 sequence: CASSQRMTGPYEQYF. The CDR3 DNA is TGTGCCAGCAGTCAACGGATGACAGGACCCTACGAGCAGTACTTC.

The chain has TRBV28 and TRBJ2-3, with 12 bases that match TRBD2. Trimming cost V 5 bases and J 4 bases; bases outside gene matches: 10. The CDR3 totals 17 residues. Germline lookup yields CDR1 MDHEN and CDR2 SYDVKM. CDR3 residues: CASSPRTSGALSDTQYF. CDR3 DNA: TGTGCCAGCAGTCCTCGGACTAGCGGGGCCCTCTCAGATACGCAGTATTTT.